A single T cell receptor (beta chain) is shown here with its context. Its target antigen remains unknown. It has no much larger one-base neighbor in the sample; base qualities were not kept. The data stem from a study of graft-versus-host responses after intestinal transplantation (dated by TCRdb to the early 2020s). Describing the broader study: Multivisceral, liver-intestinal, or isolated intestinal transplants were received by the recipients. All recipients received anti-thymocyte globulin induction followed by maintenance tacrolimus and steroids for roughly 3 years. After intestinal transplantation, graft-versus-host and host-versus-graft alloreactive T cell clones in the graft, circulation and bone marrow were tracked using bulk TCR-beta CDR3 sequencing. To identify alloreactive clones, pre-transplant mixed lymphocyte reaction products were sequenced and then compared with unstimulated pre-transplant donor and recipient T cells. The cohort enrolled around 23 intestinal transplant recipients including one retransplant, and 3 patients lacking pretransplant specimens were excluded. Donor T cell macrochimerism was defined as a peak of at least 4% donor T cells among recipient peripheral blood mononuclear cells. Rather than going through the commercial service, samples from a few later patients were sequenced in-house on an Illumina MiSeq and processed with MiXCR.

Relative to germline, V is missing 3 bases and J is missing 4 bases, with 6 bases of the junction outside any gene match. From a lookup of the germline V gene, CDR1 and CDR2 are SGHRS and YFSETQ. The CDR3 starts with the cysteine, ends with the phenylalanine, and has 16 residues. The CDR3 DNA has 48 bases and is translated from base 1. Receptor amplification or capture employed the immunoSEQ multiplex PCR assay. Adaptive Biotechnologies carried out high-throughput TCR-beta CDR3 sequencing of genomic DNA for most patients. The study's processing was this. TCR sequencing data were retrieved from Adaptive's ImmunoSEQ software for 15 to 20 patients, whereas three other patients were processed with MiXCR and VDJtools. Because the origin of CDR3 nucleotide sequences shared between donor and recipient could not be assigned, those sequences were removed. To be classed as alloreactive, a clone needed at least 2-fold expansion over unstimulated cells and a minimum CFSE-low frequency of 0.002% (template counts) or 0.001% (read counts). Clones detected in sequenced pre-transplant spleen, lymph node, or MLR CFSE-low populations of the donor or recipient were defined as mappable. The cumulative frequency of alloreactive clones was calculated as a percentage of all sequences, weighted by copy number. The table was pulled from immuneACCESS by TCRdb, which kept in-frame rearrangements only. Such tables lose some clones; where checked, under half of the loss comes from unresolved V genes, and the rest has no known cause. V, J and clone size derive from that table, while D and trimming were established from the DNA sequence. The sample contains 62,000 or so clones, around 90% of them found a single time. 1.5% to 2% of the sample comes from the top ten.

Overall study results and their limits: High GvH to HvG T cell clonal ratios were observed in the allografts of patients with donor T cell macrochimerism. Early after transplant, peak levels of circulating GvH clones were found to be associated with declines in HvG clones. GvH clones were detected in recipient bone marrow, and some of these GvH clones were observed earlier in ileal mucosa or blood, consistent with an intestinal mucosal origin. The conclusions were limited by the relatively low number and heterogeneity of the intestinal transplant patients.

In the first month after transplant, blood samples were collected up to 4 times, and after that at least monthly when available. Sequencing used PBMCs, obtained 26 days after transplant. This sequence originates from a human patient who received an intestinal transplant, so some T cells may come from the graft donor. The V and J segments used are TRBV5-1 and TRBJ1-4, with 10 middle bases fitting TRBD1. DNA sequence: TGCGCCAGCAGCTACGGGACAGGGGTCATTAATGAAAAACTGTTTTTT. Its translation reads: CASSYGTGVINEKLFF.